This paragraph reports one T cell receptor (beta chain). Distinct nucleotide sequences in the sample also encode this CDR3. The data were obtained in a study of blood T cell repertoires in COVID-19. The authors' processing: Estimation of nucleated cell counts was performed using reference gene primer amplification. TCRdb's table, derived via immunoSEQ multiplex PCR, lists solely in-frame clones and lacks some. V, J and clone size reflect that table, while D and trimming were determined from the DNA. The sample includes about 190,000 clones, around 83% of them seen just once. Per the germline V gene, CDR1 is KGHSH and CDR2 is LQKENI. V lost 5 bases to trimming and J lost 2 bases; unmatched junction nucleotides: 5. There are 15 residues in the CDR3.

This chain uses TRBV18 with TRBJ1-2, with TRBD1 matching 10 bases. The specimen sequenced was PBMCs or T cells enriched from blood (not recorded which). This TCR came from a woman aged 35 to 49 in a cohort exposed to, infected with or recovered from COVID-19 (not recorded which). The CDR3 coding sequence is TGTGCCAGCTCAGAACCGGGACAGGGGAACTATGGCTACACCTTC. Translation: CASSEPGQGNYGYTF.